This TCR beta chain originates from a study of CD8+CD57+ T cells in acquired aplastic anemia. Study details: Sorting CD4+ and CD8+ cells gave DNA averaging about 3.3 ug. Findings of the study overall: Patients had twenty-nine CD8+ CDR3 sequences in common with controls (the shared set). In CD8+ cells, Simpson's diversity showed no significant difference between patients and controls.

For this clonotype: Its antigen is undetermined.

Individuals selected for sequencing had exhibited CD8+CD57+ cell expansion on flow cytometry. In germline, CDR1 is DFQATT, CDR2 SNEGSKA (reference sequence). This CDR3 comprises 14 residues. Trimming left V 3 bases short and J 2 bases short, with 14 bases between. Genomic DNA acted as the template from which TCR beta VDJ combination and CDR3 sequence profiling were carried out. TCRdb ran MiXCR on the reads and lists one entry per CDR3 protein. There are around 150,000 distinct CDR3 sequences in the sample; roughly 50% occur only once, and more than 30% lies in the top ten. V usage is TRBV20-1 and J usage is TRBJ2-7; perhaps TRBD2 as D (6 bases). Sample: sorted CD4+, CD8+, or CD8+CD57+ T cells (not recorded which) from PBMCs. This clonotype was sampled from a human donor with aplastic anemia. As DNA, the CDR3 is TGCAGTGCTAGGAGGGAGGTCGGGCCCTACGAGCAGTACTTC. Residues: CSARREVGPYEQYF.